The text below deals with one T cell receptor beta chain. Its specificity is not known. The data are from a study of T cell repertoires in cytomegalovirus infection. Study overall: Newly reported HLA-C-restricted and thoroughly characterized HLA-B-restricted CMV epitopes were employed. In public TCR beta signatures, there were indications of both CMV infection and matching HLA type.

TCRdb re-called the reads through MiXCR, storing one row per CDR3 protein. The data contain about 700,000 distinct CDR3 sequences, 33% of them singletons. Findings and limits, study-wide: It was HLA-C-restricted CMV-specific TCR beta clonotypes that dominated the response ex vivo.

Sequences were derived from cultured PBMCs, sampled from culture after CMV antigen stimulation. The TCR originated in a human donor in good health (CMV status not recorded). Some clones in this sample may be carry-over from other donors' samples.

CDR3 protein: CASSFGKGNTIYF. In DNA, the CDR3 is TGTGCCAGCAGTTTCGGAAAAGGGAACACCATATATTTT. The chain uses TRBV12-3 or TRBV12-4 and TRBJ1-3, with no clear D. This CDR3 spans 13 amino acids. The V end was cut by 3 bases, the J end by 7 bases, with 10 bases between.